This T cell receptor (beta chain) came from a study of T-cell memory formation after mild COVID-19. The study's findings and limits: CD4+ bias marked clones expanding day 15 to 37, unlike balanced contracting clones.

Trimming took 1 base from V and 0 from J, leaving 6 bases between them. This CDR3 contains 14 residues. The germline CDR1 and CDR2 sequences are MGHRA and YSYEKL. A single record per CDR3 protein comes from TCRdb applying MiXCR to the 5' RACE reads. Here the sample spans fewer than 650,000 distinct CDR3 sequences, about a fifth being singletons. As concerns this clonotype: Its cognate antigen is unknown.

The chain carries TRBV4-1 and TRBJ1-1; no clear D. This TCR derives from an adult woman who had mild COVID-19 (a few samples of this study predate the infection). Cell type and time point are not known. Source material: PBMCs or a T cell subset sorted from them (not recorded which). CDR3 loop: CASSQVSMNTEAFF. The CDR3 region has the DNA TGCGCCAGCAGCCAAGTCAGCATGAACACTGAAGCTTTCTTT.